This record concerns one TCR beta chain sequence. Its antigen is undetermined. The data were taken from a study of cytomegalovirus exposure and HLA in healthy donors. General study findings and limits: A later analysis, which compared TCR beta chains of equal frequency, found the HLA-associated ones more clonally expanded. The classifier reportedly diagnosed cytomegalovirus status with high sensitivity and specificity. Researchers counted around 150 TCR beta chains as cytomegalovirus-associated.

The primer mix had 60 Vbeta and 13 Jbeta primers. Clones were read by immunoSEQ multiplex PCR, and TCRdb kept only the in-frame ones, dropping some. This repertoire shows more than 100,000 clones, about 80% found once; its top ten account for 8.8%. The CDR3 covers 17 residues. With 5 bases clipped from V and 2 bases from J, the junction kept 5 bases outside the gene matches. CDR1 is KGHSH and CDR2 is LQKENI in the germline V gene. Specimen: PBMCs. This clonotype was sampled from a female donor in good health and CMV-seropositive. V is TRBV18 and J is TRBJ2-2; TRBD2 matches 13 bases. The CDR3 region is CASSSGLAGSNTGELFF. The CDR3 DNA is TGTGCCAGCTCATCGGGACTAGCGGGGAGTAACACCGGGGAGCTGTTTTTT.